A single sample is the source of the 7 T cell receptor beta chains below, sequenced in a study of T cell repertoires in urothelial bladder cancer. Sequenced by immunoSEQ multiplex PCR; TCRdb stores in-frame clones only, minus some. The table includes about 9,000 clones, about 54% detected once. Sequenced material: tumor-infiltrating cells from bladder cancer. The receptors were sampled from a human donor with urothelial carcinoma.

The gene calls are TRBV9 and TRBJ2-5; no clear D. V lost 0 bases and J 6 bases, leaving 12 bases between the germline ends. This CDR3 is 14 amino acids long. CDR1 is SGDLS and CDR2 is YYNGEE in the germline V gene. The CDR3 DNA reads as TGTGCCAGCAGCGTAGGGGTAGGGCCGCAGACCCAGTACTTC. This codes for CASSVGVGPQTQYF.

The chain carries TRBV5-1 and TRBJ1-2; 9 bases are shared with TRBD1. The length of the CDR3 is 14 residues. Per germline, CDR1 SGHRS and CDR2 YFSETQ. Losses at the gene ends were 5 bases for V and 4 bases for J; bases not matched to a gene: 6. CDR3 sequence: CASRGTGWAYGYTF. Here the CDR3 DNA reads TGCGCCAGCAGGGGGACAGGGTGGGCCTATGGCTACACCTTC.

V usage is TRBV29-1 and J usage is TRBJ2-5; 8 positions agree with TRBD2. The junction had 13 bases not matched to a gene; V was cut back by 4 bases and J by 6 bases. This CDR3 is built from 15 residues. CDR1 SQVTM and CDR2 ANQGSEA come from the germline V gene. DNA of the CDR3: TGCAGCGTTGTATGGGGACTAGACCCTCGACAGACCCAGTACTTC. The encoded protein is CSVVWGLDPRQTQYF. The whole variable domain, remainder taken from reference TRBV29-1 and TRBJ2-5, is SAVISQKPSRDICQRGTSLTIQCQVDSQVTMMFWYRQQPGQSLTLIATANQGSEATYESGFVIDKFPISRPNLTFSTLTVSNMSPEDSSIYLCSVVWGLDPRQTQYFGPGTRLLVL.

The rearrangement joins TRBV10-1 to TRBJ2-3; D is perhaps TRBD1 or TRBD2 (5 bases each). CDR1 is WNHNN and CDR2 is SYGVQD in the germline V gene (reference sequence). The CDR3 runs to 13 residues. V was shortened by 6 bases and J by 2 bases, with 9 bases between the two germline ends. The CDR3 loop is CASRQGATDTQYF. CDR3 coding DNA: TGCGCCAGCAGGCAGGGAGCCACAGATACGCAGTATTTT.

In its sample, this clone was seen a few times. J is TRBJ2-1 and V is TRBV5-4; D is perhaps TRBD2 (6 bases). The V end was cut by 4 bases, the J end by 10 bases, with 12 bases between. This CDR3 has 12 amino acids. Germline CDR1 SGHNT, CDR2 YYREEE (reference sequence). Here the CDR3 DNA reads TGTGCCAGCAGCACCGGGACTCTGGAGCAGTTCTTC. Amino acid sequence: CASSTGTLEQFF.

This clone showed up just a few times. The chain has TRBV9 and TRBJ1-1; D unclear. V lost 3 bases and J lost 0, with 6 bases in between. This CDR3 has 13 amino acids. Germline CDR1 and CDR2: SGDLS and YYNGEE. The CDR3 protein is CASSAGVNTEAFF. Written as DNA, the CDR3 is TGTGCCAGCAGCGCCGGGGTGAACACTGAAGCTTTCTTT.

This clone was recorded a few times. The chain carries TRBV2 and TRBJ1-5, with a weak D call TRBD1 (6 bases). Germline V lookup: CDR1 SNHLY, CDR2 FYNNEI. Trimming left V 5 bases short and J 1 base short, with 12 bases between. CDR3 length: 15 residues. CDR3 protein: CASSRTGTSNQPQHF. The CDR3 DNA follows: TGTGCCAGCAGTCGGACGGGGACAAGCAATCAGCCCCAGCATTTT.